This is a list of T cell receptor beta chains from one sample in a study of blood T cell repertoires in COVID-19. Some clones are missing from TCRdb's copy, which holds only in-frame ones; the method was immunoSEQ multiplex PCR. This table holds tens of thousands of clones, 70% to 85% found once. What was sequenced was peripheral blood. These receptors all come from a man between 65 and 79 years old with acute or convalescent COVID-19. CDR3s include the opening cysteine and the closing phenylalanine or tryptophan. A D gene is named only where the DNA matches it firmly. Size is stated for part of the rows, as once, few or many counts, or as a class when the clone is expanded.

j_call | v_call | d_call | clone_size | cdr3_aa | cdr3_nt
TRBJ2-2 | TRBV5-4 | TRBD2 | . | CASSLAGLAGNTGELFF | TGTGCCAGCAGCTTGGCCGGACTAGCGGGGAACACCGGGGAGCTGTTTTTT
TRBJ2-1 | TRBV11-1 | TRBD2 | few | CASSRAGGRNEQFF | TGTGCCAGCAGCCGAGCGGGAGGGAGGAATGAGCAGTTCTTC
TRBJ1-1 | TRBV2 | . | . | CASSMSRGNTEAFF | TGTGCCAGCAGTATGTCCAGGGGAAACACTGAAGCTTTCTTT
TRBJ2-1 | TRBV10-2 | . | once | CASSSRDSQQEQFF | TGCGCCAGCAGTTCCCGGGACTCCCAGCAGGAGCAGTTCTTC
TRBJ2-3 | TRBV5-1 | . | . | CASRLTGFTDTQYF | TGCGCCAGCAGGCTGACAGGATTCACAGATACGCAGTATTTT
TRBJ1-6 | TRBV30 | . | few | CACDQGSYNSPLHF | TGTGCCTGTGATCAGGGATCCTATAATTCACCCCTCCACTTT
TRBJ1-3 | TRBV6-5 | . | . | CASRMTGGNTIYF | TGTGCCAGCAGGATGACAGGTGGAAACACCATATATTTT
TRBJ2-3 | TRBV15 | TRBD2 | . | CATSRTSLEDTQYF | TGTGCCACCAGCAGGACTAGCCTGGAGGATACGCAGTATTTT
TRBJ1-1 | TRBV9 | . | . | CASSVGHVGNTEAFF | TGTGCCAGCAGCGTAGGACATGTCGGGAACACTGAAGCTTTCTTT
TRBJ2-1 | TRBV27 | TRBD2 | few | CASVRRLAGVVDEQFF | TGTGCCAGCGTACGGAGGCTAGCGGGAGTTGTAGATGAGCAGTTCTTC
TRBJ1-4 | TRBV5-4 | . | . | CASSDREEGYITNEKLFF | TGTGCCAGCAGCGACCGGGAAGAGGGTTATATAACTAATGAAAAACTGTTTTTT
TRBJ2-3 | TRBV10-2 | . | . | CASRKAEDTQYF | TGCGCCAGCAGAAAAGCGGAAGATACGCAGTATTTT
TRBJ1-1 | TRBV18 | . | . | CASSPPKGQNTEAFF | TGTGCCAGCTCACCACCAAAGGGGCAGAACACTGAAGCTTTCTTT
TRBJ1-6 | TRBV9 | TRBD1 | . | CASSPQDRADSPLHF | TGTGCCAGCAGCCCCCAGGACAGGGCGGATTCACCCCTCCACTTT
TRBJ1-3 | TRBV3-1/TRBV3-2 | TRBD1 | . | CASSHIQGAGNTIYF | TGTGCCAGCAGCCATATCCAGGGGGCTGGAAACACCATATATTTT
TRBJ2-1 | TRBV5-1 | . | . | CASSRAGQHNEQFF | TGCGCCAGCAGCCGGGCAGGGCAGCACAATGAGCAGTTCTTC
TRBJ2-1 | TRBV24-1 | TRBD2 | once | CATGKRTSGFNEQFF | TGTGCCACCGGGAAAAGGACTAGCGGATTCAATGAGCAGTTCTTC
TRBJ2-1 | TRBV7-9 | TRBD2 | . | CASSPGLAGGNHNEQFF | TGTGCCAGCAGCCCGGGACTAGCGGGAGGAAACCACAATGAGCAGTTCTTC
TRBJ1-3 | TRBV3-1/TRBV3-2 | . | . | CASSRLSGNSGNTIYF | TGTGCCAGCAGCCGCTTAAGCGGTAACTCTGGAAACACCATATATTTT
TRBJ1-1 | TRBV5-1 | TRBD1 | . | CASSLRGQLNTEAFF | TGCGCCAGCAGCCTGAGGGGACAGCTGAACACTGAAGCTTTCTTT
TRBJ2-1 | TRBV6-5 | TRBD1 | few | CASLGQGANNEQFF | TGTGCCAGCCTGGGACAGGGGGCTAACAATGAGCAGTTCTTC
TRBJ1-4 | TRBV6-1 | TRBD1 | . | CASSEKRSGGLTNEKLFF | TGTGCCAGCAGTGAAAAGAGGTCAGGGGGTTTGACTAATGAAAAACTGTTTTTT
TRBJ1-1 | TRBV18 | TRBD1 | . | CASSPTGFTEAFF | TGTGCCAGCTCACCGACAGGGTTCACTGAAGCTTTCTTT
TRBJ1-2 | TRBV5-1 | . | few | CASSLLQGGGYTF | TGCGCCAGCAGCTTGCTGCAGGGTGGTGGCTACACCTTC
TRBJ2-5 | TRBV28 | TRBD1 | . | CASSGTGEETQYF | TGTGCCAGCAGCGGGACAGGGGAAGAGACCCAGTACTTC
TRBJ2-3 | TRBV27 | . | few | CASFKDRSGTDTQYF | TGTGCCAGCTTCAAGGACCGTAGCGGTACAGATACGCAGTATTTT
TRBJ1-1 | TRBV27 | . | . | CASQQTRVSSKSEAFF | TGTGCCAGCCAACAAACCAGGGTTTCGTCGAAGTCTGAAGCTTTCTTT
TRBJ1-6 | TRBV7-3 | TRBD1 | . | CASSLGTESPLHF | TGTGCCAGCAGCTTAGGGACAGAATCACCCCTCCACTTT
TRBJ2-3 | TRBV28 | TRBD2 | . | CASSLTSGTDTQYF | TGTGCCAGCAGTTTAACTAGCGGGACGGATACGCAGTATTTT
TRBJ2-1 | TRBV27 | TRBD1 | once | CASSLVTGFYNEQFF | TGTGCCAGCAGTTTGGTGACAGGGTTTTACAATGAGCAGTTCTTC
TRBJ2-1 | TRBV18 | TRBD1 | . | CASSHQTGANNEQFF | TGTGCCAGCTCACATCAGACAGGGGCAAACAATGAGCAGTTCTTC
TRBJ1-5 | TRBV27 | . | few | CASSPRRVGPQPQHF | TGTGCCAGCAGCCCCCGCAGGGTCGGGCCTCAGCCCCAGCATTTT
TRBJ2-3 | TRBV20-1 | . | . | CSAAHSDTQYF | TGCAGTGCTGCCCACTCAGATACGCAGTATTTT
TRBJ2-2 | TRBV10-1 | . | medium-sized | CASTRDLTTGELFF | TGCGCCAGCACTCGGGACTTGACCACCGGGGAGCTGTTTTTT
TRBJ2-2 | TRBV28 | . | . | CASRDNRNTGELFF | TGTGCCAGCCGGGACAACCGAAACACCGGGGAGCTGTTTTTT
TRBJ1-5 | TRBV12-3/TRBV12-4 | . | . | CASSRNSNQPQHF | TGTGCCAGCAGCCGTAATAGCAATCAGCCCCAGCATTTT
TRBJ2-7 | TRBV7-8 | . | . | CASSLGHIYEQYF | TGTGCCAGCAGCTTAGGACATATCTACGAGCAGTACTTC